This T cell receptor beta chain was captured in a study of blood T cells in healthy people across ages. Looked up from germline, CDR1 is SQVTM and CDR2 is ANQGSEA. V lost 4 bases, J lost 1 base, and 16 bases lay in between. This CDR3 has 15 amino acids. Each of the donors had 8 to 10 milliliters of peripheral blood drawn into EDTA-treated Vacutainer tubes. It was with a sample-barcoded 5' primer and a J-beta primer mix that a second PCR of roughly 7 to 12 cycles was run. From the 5' RACE reads, TCRdb called clonotypes with MiXCR, one entry per CDR3 protein. This sample has about 1,800,000 distinct CDR3 sequences; 28% occur once, and the top ten carry less than 9.5%.

The V and J genes are TRBV29-1 and TRBJ1-1; a possible D gene is TRBD1 (6 bases). The sample was blood. The TCR originated in a woman aged 30 to 39 in good health. CDR3 sequence: CSVGQRQAANTEAFF. For the CDR3, the DNA is TGCAGCGTTGGACAGCGACAGGCGGCGAACACTGAAGCTTTCTTT.